Below, one T cell receptor beta chain is given with its context. Which antigen it targets is not known. Qualities for individual bases were not recorded, and no much larger clone is one base off. RNA was extracted with the RNeasy kit and about 0.5 to 1 ug was reverse transcribed using random hexamers. The immunoSEQ multiplex PCR assay, which covers 54 Vbeta and 13 Jbeta segments, was used to amplify TCR beta CDR3 regions. Bias from PCR amplification was corrected by using a synthetic template baseline for primer optimization and for computational correction. Under the source paper's analysis protocol: Only productive sequences were kept, with reads annotated to V, D and J genes according to IMGT and analyzed in immunoSEQ Analyzer. To calculate clonality, Shannon entropy was normalized by log2 of the number of productive unique sequences and then subtracted from one. For each patient and control, public and private clones were evaluated within the 100 most prevalent clones. Susac-specific clones were defined as absent from healthy and MS cohorts, over a thousand published viral clones and other ImmuneACCESS disease sequences. Clones were called with MiXCR by TCRdb after fastp trimmed the public reads at Q25, and only in-frame beta chains were retained. Duplicate CDR3 protein sequences are folded into a single record with the most common DNA and genes. TCRdb's processing, not the authors' own work, is the source of the V and J calls. Within this sample are about 240,000 distinct CDR3 sequences, with about 96% of them counted one time only. Around 0.1% of the sample goes to the ten largest clones.

Peripheral blood CD8+ and CD4+ T cells from healthy donors, Susac syndrome patients and multiple sclerosis patients were profiled by high-throughput TCR beta sequencing. Susac syndrome patients met recently defined diagnostic criteria for definite or probable disease. Bulk CD8+ and CD4+ T cells were purified by magnetic negative isolation, while CD8+ TEMRA cells were enriched using FACS. Blood was drawn into EDTA tubes, processed within 24 hours, and PBMCs were isolated by density gradient centrifugation. PBMCs intended for TCR sequencing were cryopreserved in liquid nitrogen and were subsequently thawed in a 37 degrees C water bath. A purity of at least 90% was achieved for sorted or isolated CD4+, CD8+ and CD8+ TEMRA cells. This entry is derived from a study of CD8 T cells in Susac syndrome (dated by TCRdb to 2018 to 2020). Concerning the study at large: Among the Susac syndrome patients who were sequenced, clinically active disease was present in more than five and clinical remission was observed in under ten. At blood withdrawal, Susac syndrome patients were therapy-naive, treated with corticosteroids (with IVIg additionally given to some), or treated with IVIg alone. The study used repertoire sequencing to test whether antigen drove CD8+ T cell activation and differentiation in Susac syndrome.

From a lookup of the germline V gene (reference sequence), CDR1 and CDR2 are LGHDT and YNNKEL. Clipping removes 5 bases from V and 5 bases from J, with 7 as the unmatched junction base count. From the cysteine through the phenylalanine, the CDR3 covers 15 amino acids. The sequence is cut down to CDR3 DNA, 45 bases in frame from base 1. Paper-wide results and their limitations: The number of individuals in the TCR sequencing and HLA analysis was recognized as being relatively small. In the CD4+ T cell repertoire of Susac syndrome patients, clonal expansion was not detected.

Here the chain combines TRBV3-1 and TRBJ1-2; TRBD1 lines up with 11 middle nucleotides. The sequence came from a human donor with Susac syndrome. Sequenced material: CD4+ T cells from PBMCs. The DNA sequence is given as TGTGCCAGCAGCGCGTTGGACAGGGGGCTGTATGGCTACACCTTC. Its protein is CASSALDRGLYGYTF.